The rows below give T cell receptor beta chains drawn from one sample of a study of blood T cells in healthy people across ages. TCRdb re-derived calls from the 5' RACE reads in MiXCR, one entry per CDR3 protein. The data contain approximately 850,000 distinct CDR3 sequences, roughly 64% of them singletons. The material sequenced was blood. The receptors stem from a young man in good health. Each CDR3 is given with its conserved first and last residue. A D gene is named only where the DNA matches it firmly. A row's size may be missing; if present it is once, few, many or a size class.

J gene: TRBJ1-4; V gene: TRBV3-1; clone size: .; D gene: .; CDR3 DNA: TGTGCCAGCAGCCATTCTAATGAAAAACTGTTTTTT; CDR3 protein: CASSHSNEKLFF
J gene: TRBJ2-3; V gene: TRBV20-1; clone size: .; D gene: TRBD1; CDR3 DNA: TGCAGTGCAAGACAGGGGTATTCAGATACGCAGTATTTT; CDR3 protein: CSARQGYSDTQYF
J gene: TRBJ2-5; V gene: TRBV20-1; clone size: few; D gene: .; CDR3 DNA: TGCAGTGCTGCCCAGGGTTTCGTTGAGACCCAGTACTTC; CDR3 protein: CSAAQGFVETQYF
J gene: TRBJ2-1; V gene: TRBV4-1; clone size: .; D gene: TRBD2; CDR3 DNA: TGCGCCAGCAGCCCCGACGGGACTAGAGCCTACAATGAGCAGTTCTTC; CDR3 protein: CASSPDGTRAYNEQFF
J gene: TRBJ2-3; V gene: TRBV7-2; clone size: few; D gene: TRBD2; CDR3 DNA: TGTGCCAGCAGCCCCCGTCGAGCGGGAGATACTACGCAGTATTTT; CDR3 protein: CASSPRRAGDTTQYF
J gene: TRBJ2-7; V gene: TRBV4-1; clone size: .; D gene: .; CDR3 DNA: TGCGCCAGCAGCCAAGATTCGGCGGACGAGCAGTACTTC; CDR3 protein: CASSQDSADEQYF
J gene: TRBJ2-1; V gene: TRBV4-3; clone size: .; D gene: .; CDR3 DNA: TGCGCCAGCAGCCAAACACCGGCGGAGGCGAGCAATGAGCAGTTCTTC; CDR3 protein: CASSQTPAEASNEQFF
J gene: TRBJ1-4; V gene: TRBV7-9; clone size: .; D gene: TRBD1; CDR3 DNA: TGTGCCAGCAGCCCGGACAGGGTCCCCGAAAAACTGTTTTTT; CDR3 protein: CASSPDRVPEKLFF
J gene: TRBJ1-6; V gene: TRBV12-5; clone size: .; D gene: TRBD1; CDR3 DNA: TGTGTTAGTGCCGACAGGGCCTATAATTCACCCCTCCACTTT; CDR3 protein: CVSADRAYNSPLHF
J gene: TRBJ2-3; V gene: TRBV7-2; clone size: few; D gene: TRBD2; CDR3 DNA: TGTGCCAGCAGACCGACTAGCGGCACAGATACGCAGTATTTT; CDR3 protein: CASRPTSGTDTQYF
J gene: TRBJ2-6; V gene: TRBV6-2/TRBV6-3; clone size: .; D gene: TRBD1; CDR3 DNA: TGTGCCAGCAGTAGCGACGGACAGGGGATGCACAACGTCCTGACTTTC; CDR3 protein: CASSSDGQGMHNVLTF
J gene: TRBJ2-5; V gene: TRBV20-1; clone size: .; D gene: .; CDR3 DNA: TGCAGTGCTAGGCGGCTCCTCGGGACCCAGTACTTC; CDR3 protein: CSARRLLGTQYF
J gene: TRBJ2-1; V gene: TRBV29-1; clone size: .; D gene: .; CDR3 DNA: TGCAGCGTTGAAGATGCCGGCACTCGGGACAATGAGCAGTTCTTC; CDR3 protein: CSVEDAGTRDNEQFF
J gene: TRBJ1-2; V gene: TRBV20-1; clone size: .; D gene: .; CDR3 DNA: TGCAGTGCTAGAGATACGGCAGCGGGGCCCAGTGGCTACACCTTC; CDR3 protein: CSARDTAAGPSGYTF
J gene: TRBJ2-7; V gene: TRBV9; clone size: .; D gene: TRBD1; CDR3 DNA: TGTGCCAGCAGCACCACAGGGGGCCACGAGCAGTACTTC; CDR3 protein: CASSTTGGHEQYF
J gene: TRBJ2-7; V gene: TRBV6-2/TRBV6-3; clone size: .; D gene: TRBD1; CDR3 DNA: TGTGCCAGCAGTTCTACAACAGGGGTCAACGAGCAGTACTTC; CDR3 protein: CASSSTTGVNEQYF
J gene: TRBJ2-6; V gene: TRBV28; clone size: many; D gene: .; CDR3 DNA: TGTGCCAGCACTCATGGGATCTCTGGGGCCAACGTCCTGACTTTC; CDR3 protein: CASTHGISGANVLTF
J gene: TRBJ2-3; V gene: TRBV10-3; clone size: .; D gene: .; CDR3 DNA: TGTACCATCAGTGAGTCGTCTCTTCGGGGGAGTTTCACAGATACGCAGTATTTT; CDR3 protein: CTISESSLRGSFTDTQYF
J gene: TRBJ2-2; V gene: TRBV2; clone size: .; D gene: TRBD1; CDR3 DNA: TGTGCCAGCAGTTCACAGGGGGCCGGCACCGGGGAGCTGTTTTTT; CDR3 protein: CASSSQGAGTGELFF
J gene: TRBJ1-2; V gene: TRBV6-1; clone size: .; D gene: .; CDR3 DNA: TGTGCCAGCAGTGAATTGGGGGTGTATGGCTACACCTTC; CDR3 protein: CASSELGVYGYTF
J gene: TRBJ2-1; V gene: TRBV4-1; clone size: .; D gene: .; CDR3 DNA: TGCGCCAGCAGCCAAGTGCGGGGTAAATACAATGAGCAGTTCTTC; CDR3 protein: CASSQVRGKYNEQFF
J gene: TRBJ1-1; V gene: TRBV20-1; clone size: many; D gene: TRBD1; CDR3 DNA: TGCAGTGCTAGAAAGACAGGGGGGGACACTGAAGCTTTCTTT; CDR3 protein: CSARKTGGDTEAFF
J gene: TRBJ2-1; V gene: TRBV27; clone size: few; D gene: TRBD2; CDR3 DNA: TGTGCCAGCAGTTTAAGCGGGGGCCTCAATGAGCAGTTCTTC; CDR3 protein: CASSLSGGLNEQFF
J gene: TRBJ1-1; V gene: TRBV20-1; clone size: .; D gene: .; CDR3 DNA: TGCAGTGCTAGAGCGGGCCGCAGGTATGAAGCTTTCTTT; CDR3 protein: CSARAGRRYEAFF
J gene: TRBJ1-6; V gene: TRBV27; clone size: .; D gene: .; CDR3 DNA: TGTGCCAGCGCAGGTATAGGACTCCATTCACCCCTCCACTTT; CDR3 protein: CASAGIGLHSPLHF
J gene: TRBJ2-7; V gene: TRBV12-3/TRBV12-4; clone size: few; D gene: TRBD2; CDR3 DNA: TGTGCCAGCAGCACTAGCGGGGGTTACGAGCAGTACTTC; CDR3 protein: CASSTSGGYEQYF
J gene: TRBJ2-6; V gene: TRBV20-1; clone size: few; D gene: .; CDR3 DNA: TGCAGTGCCACCTCTGGGGCCAACGTCCTGACTTTC; CDR3 protein: CSATSGANVLTF
J gene: TRBJ2-7; V gene: TRBV29-1; clone size: few; D gene: .; CDR3 DNA: TGCAGCGTTGAGGGCGTTGCCTACGAGCAGTACTTC; CDR3 protein: CSVEGVAYEQYF
J gene: TRBJ2-1; V gene: TRBV6-2/TRBV6-3; clone size: once; D gene: TRBD2; CDR3 DNA: TGTGCCAGCAGCGCGACTAGCGGGGGTCGGGGTGAGCAGTTCTTC; CDR3 protein: CASSATSGGRGEQFF
J gene: TRBJ1-5; V gene: TRBV7-9; clone size: .; D gene: .; CDR3 DNA: TGTGCCAGCTGCGCGCTCGACGGAGAGCCCCAGCATTTT; CDR3 protein: CASCALDGEPQHF
J gene: TRBJ1-5; V gene: TRBV20-1; clone size: .; D gene: .; CDR3 DNA: TGCAGTGGATCCCCCGGTGGTCTGGGCGGCAATCAGCCCCAGCATTTT; CDR3 protein: CSGSPGGLGGNQPQHF
J gene: TRBJ2-3; V gene: TRBV7-6; clone size: once; D gene: .; CDR3 DNA: TGTGCCAGCAGCTCTCATCACCGCTCAGATACGCAGTATTTT; CDR3 protein: CASSSHHRSDTQYF
J gene: TRBJ2-3; V gene: TRBV6-5; clone size: .; D gene: TRBD1; CDR3 DNA: TGTGCCAGCAGGCGCACAAGGACAGGGAGGATGGATACGCAGTATTTT; CDR3 protein: CASRRTRTGRMDTQYF
J gene: TRBJ2-5; V gene: TRBV7-9; clone size: .; D gene: .; CDR3 DNA: TGTGCCAGCAGCTTAGAAGGGAGGAGGGGGACCCAGTACTTC; CDR3 protein: CASSLEGRRGTQYF
J gene: TRBJ2-1; V gene: TRBV6-1; clone size: .; D gene: TRBD1; CDR3 DNA: TGTGCCAGCAGAGCCAGGACAGGGACGGACAATGAGCAGTTCTTC; CDR3 protein: CASRARTGTDNEQFF
J gene: TRBJ1-6; V gene: TRBV7-9; clone size: few; D gene: .; CDR3 DNA: TGTGCCAGCAGCTTAAGGGCGGGGAATTCACCCCTCCACTTT; CDR3 protein: CASSLRAGNSPLHF
J gene: TRBJ1-2; V gene: TRBV20-1; clone size: .; D gene: TRBD1; CDR3 DNA: TGCAGTGCTAGAGCCCCAGGGGGCGCGAACTATGGCTACACCTTC; CDR3 protein: CSARAPGGANYGYTF
J gene: TRBJ1-1; V gene: TRBV4-3; clone size: few; D gene: .; CDR3 DNA: TGCGCCAGCAGCCAAGGCGGGGGAATGAACACTGAAGCTTTCTTT; CDR3 protein: CASSQGGGMNTEAFF
J gene: TRBJ2-3; V gene: TRBV5-1; clone size: .; D gene: .; CDR3 DNA: TGCGCCAGCAGCTTAGAAACAGGCACAGATACGCAGTATTTT; CDR3 protein: CASSLETGTDTQYF
J gene: TRBJ2-3; V gene: TRBV5-6; clone size: .; D gene: .; CDR3 DNA: TGTGCCAGCAGCTTGTCATCCGCGCAGTATTTT; CDR3 protein: CASSLSSAQYF
J gene: TRBJ2-7; V gene: TRBV5-1; clone size: many; D gene: .; CDR3 DNA: TGCGCCAGCAGCTTGGCGGGGGACTCCTACGAGCAGTACTTC; CDR3 protein: CASSLAGDSYEQYF
J gene: TRBJ2-1; V gene: TRBV28; clone size: .; D gene: .; CDR3 DNA: TGTGCCAGCAGTGATTCCGGGACTGGATCCAATGAGCAGTTCTTC; CDR3 protein: CASSDSGTGSNEQFF
J gene: TRBJ2-5; V gene: TRBV20-1; clone size: .; D gene: .; CDR3 DNA: TGCAGTGCTAGGGCGCCCAGGGTGGGAGAGACCCAGTACTTC; CDR3 protein: CSARAPRVGETQYF
J gene: TRBJ2-5; V gene: TRBV6-2/TRBV6-3; clone size: .; D gene: .; CDR3 DNA: TGTGCCAGCAGCCCCCCCCAGTGGGGTTGGCAAGAGACCCAGTACTTC; CDR3 protein: CASSPPQWGWQETQYF
J gene: TRBJ2-1; V gene: TRBV29-1; clone size: few; D gene: .; CDR3 DNA: TGCAGCGTTGAGGGGTTCTGGGCGAATGAGCAGTTCTTC; CDR3 protein: CSVEGFWANEQFF
J gene: TRBJ2-7; V gene: TRBV6-6; clone size: .; D gene: .; CDR3 DNA: TGTGCCAGCAATCCCGGGCAGGGGCCCATATCCGAGCAGTACTTC; CDR3 protein: CASNPGQGPISEQYF
J gene: TRBJ2-3; V gene: TRBV9; clone size: .; D gene: .; CDR3 DNA: TGTGCCAGCAAGGAGAGCCATAGCACAGATACGCAGTATTTT; CDR3 protein: CASKESHSTDTQYF
J gene: TRBJ2-6; V gene: TRBV5-1; clone size: .; D gene: .; CDR3 DNA: TGCGCCAGCAGCTTGGCGGGACCAGTCTCTGGGGCCAACGTCCTGACTTTC; CDR3 protein: CASSLAGPVSGANVLTF
J gene: TRBJ2-1; V gene: TRBV2; clone size: many; D gene: .; CDR3 DNA: TGTGCCAGCCGAGACCTAAGGAGTGGTGAGCAGTTCTTC; CDR3 protein: CASRDLRSGEQFF
J gene: TRBJ2-5; V gene: TRBV7-2; clone size: .; D gene: .; CDR3 DNA: TGTGCCAGCAGCTCCACGGGGGTACAAGAGACCCAGTACTTC; CDR3 protein: CASSSTGVQETQYF
J gene: TRBJ1-1; V gene: TRBV6-1; clone size: many; D gene: .; CDR3 DNA: TGTGCCAGCAGTGTTGGAGAAAACACTGAAGCTTTCTTT; CDR3 protein: CASSVGENTEAFF
J gene: TRBJ2-4; V gene: TRBV20-1; clone size: few; D gene: .; CDR3 DNA: TGCAGTGCTAGACCTTTAACTGACTGGGCCAAAAACATTCAGTACTTC; CDR3 protein: CSARPLTDWAKNIQYF
J gene: TRBJ2-4; V gene: TRBV5-6; clone size: .; D gene: TRBD2; CDR3 DNA: TGTGCCAGCAGCTTGGCCGGGGGGGGCATTCAGTACTTC; CDR3 protein: CASSLAGGGIQYF
J gene: TRBJ2-5; V gene: TRBV12-3/TRBV12-4; clone size: .; D gene: .; CDR3 DNA: TGTGCCAGCAGATGGACGGCCTACCAAGAGACCCAGTACTTC; CDR3 protein: CASRWTAYQETQYF
J gene: TRBJ2-1; V gene: TRBV7-8; clone size: .; D gene: TRBD2; CDR3 DNA: TGTGCCAGCAGCCACGGACTGACTAGCGGCCTCAATGAGCAGTTCTTC; CDR3 protein: CASSHGLTSGLNEQFF